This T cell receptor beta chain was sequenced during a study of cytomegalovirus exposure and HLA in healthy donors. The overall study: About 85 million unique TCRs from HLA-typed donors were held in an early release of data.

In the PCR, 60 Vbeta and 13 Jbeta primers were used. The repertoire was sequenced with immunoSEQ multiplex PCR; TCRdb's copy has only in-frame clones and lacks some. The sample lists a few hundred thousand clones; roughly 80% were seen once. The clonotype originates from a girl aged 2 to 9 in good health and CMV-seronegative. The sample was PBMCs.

The CDR3 nucleotides are TGTGCCAGTAGTTCCAGTGTTTACTACGAGCAGTACTTC. Residues: CASSSSVYYEQYF. V is TRBV19 and J is TRBJ2-7, with no clear D. Trimming took off 5 bases at V and 3 bases at J, with 11 bases between the two ends. Germline CDR1 and CDR2: LNHDA and SQIVND (reference sequence). The length of the CDR3 is 13 residues.